Described below is a single T cell receptor (beta chain) sequence and its context. Its antigen is unidentified. This specimen comes from a study of CXCR3-negative and CXCR3-positive naive CD8 T cells. Findings and caveats of the study: Much lower diversity was found in memory CD8+ cells, while both naive subsets had comparably high diversity.

The length of the CDR3 is 15 residues. Germline assignment: CDR1 LGHNA and CDR2 YSLEER. UMI-labeled 5' RACE TRB cDNA libraries were prepared from the cells. Reprocessing the 5' RACE reads, TCRdb reports a single entry for every CDR3 protein and omits DNA. This listing includes about 56,000 distinct CDR3 sequences. The sequenced sample was memory CD8+ T cells from blood. The chain recombines TRBV4-3 with TRBJ1-1. The TCR was taken from a human donor in good health. Some clones in this sample may be carry-over from other donors' samples. CDR3 sequence reads: CASSQDNRLNTEAFF.